The clone carrying this T cell receptor (beta chain) came up a few times. Its matching antigen is unknown. The data stem from a study of human T cells and chemical hapten exposure. Study overall: Each patch test put 0.01% DPC on the upper back, and results were read at 6 days.

Indicated time point: patch test 1, 2 weeks after DPC sensitization. The treatment is: therapeutic diphenylcyclopropenone sensitization with weekly scalp DPC. Prior to each patch test being applied, blood was drawn. Sequencing started from total RNA isolated from unfractionated whole blood. TCRdb reprocessed the RACE reads via MiXCR and lists one record per CDR3 protein. Of 180,000 or so distinct CDR3 sequences in the sample, about 14% were seen once. Overall study results and limits: In comparison with controls, expanded TCRs gave rise to a significantly larger number of large CDR3 similarity clusters.

CDR3 length: 14 amino acids. Germline values: CDR1 SGDLS, CDR2 YYNGEE. The V gene lost 0 bases and the J gene lost 2 bases, with 8 bases spanning the gap. The source of this sequence is a woman aged 25 to 39 with alopecia areata. Some clones in this sample may be carry-over from other donors' samples. The sequenced sample was whole blood, obtained in connection with sensitization to the hapten diphenylcyclopropenone (DPC). V is TRBV9 and J is TRBJ1-2, with D uncertain. This chain's CDR3 is CASSVEVGNYGYTF. CDR3 sequence (DNA): TGTGCCAGCAGCGTAGAGGTAGGAAACTATGGCTACACCTTC. Using reference TRBV9 and TRBJ1-2 for the parts outside the CDR3, the full variable domain is DSGVTQTPKHLITATGQRVTLRCSPRSGDLSVYWYQQSLDQGLQFLIQYYNGEERAKGNILERFSAQQFPDLHSELNLSSLELGDSALYFCASSVEVGNYGYTFGSGTRLTVV.